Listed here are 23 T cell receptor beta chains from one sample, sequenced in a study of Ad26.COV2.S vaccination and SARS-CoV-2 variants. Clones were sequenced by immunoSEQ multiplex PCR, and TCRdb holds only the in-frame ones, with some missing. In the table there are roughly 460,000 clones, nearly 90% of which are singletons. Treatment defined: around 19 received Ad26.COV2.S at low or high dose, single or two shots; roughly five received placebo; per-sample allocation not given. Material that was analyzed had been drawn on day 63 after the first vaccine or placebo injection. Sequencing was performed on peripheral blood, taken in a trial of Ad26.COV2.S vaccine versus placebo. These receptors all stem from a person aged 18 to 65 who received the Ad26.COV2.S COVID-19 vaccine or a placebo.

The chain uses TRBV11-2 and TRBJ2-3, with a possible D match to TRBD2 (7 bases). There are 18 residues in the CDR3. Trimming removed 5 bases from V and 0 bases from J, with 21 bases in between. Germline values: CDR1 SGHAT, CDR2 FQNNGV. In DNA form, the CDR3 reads TGTGCCAGCAGCCCCGTTAAAGGGGGGGGCCTGAGCACAGATACGCAGTATTTT. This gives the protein CASSPVKGGGLSTDTQYF.

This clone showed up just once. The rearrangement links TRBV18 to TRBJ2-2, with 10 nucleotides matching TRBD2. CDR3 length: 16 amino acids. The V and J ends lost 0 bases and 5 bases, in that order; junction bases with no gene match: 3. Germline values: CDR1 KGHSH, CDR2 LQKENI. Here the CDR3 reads CASSPPKLAGTGELFF. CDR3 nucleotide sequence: TGTGCCAGCTCACCACCCAAACTAGCGGGAACCGGGGAGCTGTTTTTT.

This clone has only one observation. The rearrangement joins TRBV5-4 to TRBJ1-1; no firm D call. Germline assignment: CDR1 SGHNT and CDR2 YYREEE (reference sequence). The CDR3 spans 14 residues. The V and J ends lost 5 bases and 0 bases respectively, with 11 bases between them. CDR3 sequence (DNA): TGTGCCAGCAGTATTCACACCATGAACACTGAAGCTTTCTTT. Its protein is CASSIHTMNTEAFF.

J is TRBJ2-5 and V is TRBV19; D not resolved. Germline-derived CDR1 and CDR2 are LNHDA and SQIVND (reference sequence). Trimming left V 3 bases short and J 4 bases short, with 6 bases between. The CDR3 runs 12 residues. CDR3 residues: CASSISGETQYF. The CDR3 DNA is TGTGCCAGTAGTATCTCAGGAGAGACCCAGTACTTC. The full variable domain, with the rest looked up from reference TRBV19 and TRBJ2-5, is DGGITQSPKYLFRKEGQNVTLSCEQNLNHDAMYWYRQDPGQGLRLIYYSQIVNDFQKGDIAEGYSVSREKKESFPLTVTSAQKNPTAFYLCASSISGETQYFGPGTRLLVL.

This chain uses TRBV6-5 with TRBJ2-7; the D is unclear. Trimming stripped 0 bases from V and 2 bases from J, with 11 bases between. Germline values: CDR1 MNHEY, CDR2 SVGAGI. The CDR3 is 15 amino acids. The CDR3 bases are TGTGCCAGCAGTTACTCAGGCCAGCCGACCTACGAGCAGTACTTC. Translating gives CASSYSGQPTYEQYF.

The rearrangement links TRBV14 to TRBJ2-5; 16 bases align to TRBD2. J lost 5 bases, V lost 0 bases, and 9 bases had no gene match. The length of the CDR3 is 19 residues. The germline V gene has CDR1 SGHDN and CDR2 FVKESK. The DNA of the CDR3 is TGTGCCAGCAGCCAAGATACGGGACTAGCGGGAGGGCCCTTGGAGACCCAGTACTTC. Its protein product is CASSQDTGLAGGPLETQYF.

In DNA, the CDR3 is TGCGCCAGCAGACAGGTCATGAACACTGAAGCTTTCTTT. Translation: CASRQVMNTEAFF. This chain joins TRBV10-2 and TRBJ1-1; weak D call: TRBD1 (5 bases). Germline CDR1 is WSHSY and CDR2 is SAAADI. This CDR3 is 13 amino acids long. V shed 6 bases and J shed 0 bases, with 8 bases lying between them.

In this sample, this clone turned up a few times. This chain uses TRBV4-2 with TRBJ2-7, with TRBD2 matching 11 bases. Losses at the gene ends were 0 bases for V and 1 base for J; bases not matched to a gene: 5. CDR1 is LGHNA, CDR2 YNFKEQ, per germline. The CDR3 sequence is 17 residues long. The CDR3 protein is CASSQDLGTSGSYEQYF. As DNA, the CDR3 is TGTGCCAGCAGCCAAGATTTGGGGACTAGCGGATCCTACGAGCAGTACTTC.

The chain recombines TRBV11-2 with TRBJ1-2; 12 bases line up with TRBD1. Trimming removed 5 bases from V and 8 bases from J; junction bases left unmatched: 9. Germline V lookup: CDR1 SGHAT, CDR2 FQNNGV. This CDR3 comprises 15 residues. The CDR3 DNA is TGTGCCAGCAGCCCGGCGGGGACAGGGGGCGCCGGCTACACCTTC. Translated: CASSPAGTGGAGYTF.

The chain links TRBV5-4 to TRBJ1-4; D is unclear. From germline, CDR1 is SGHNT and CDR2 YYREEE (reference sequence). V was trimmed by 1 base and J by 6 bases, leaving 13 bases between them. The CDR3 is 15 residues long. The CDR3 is CASSLRGREHEKLFF. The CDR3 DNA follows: TGTGCCAGCAGCTTGCGAGGGAGGGAACATGAAAAACTGTTTTTT.

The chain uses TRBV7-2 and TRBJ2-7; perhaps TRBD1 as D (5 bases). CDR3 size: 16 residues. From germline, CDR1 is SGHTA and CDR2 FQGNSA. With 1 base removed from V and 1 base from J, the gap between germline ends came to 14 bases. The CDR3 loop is CASSLVGVVGSYEQYF. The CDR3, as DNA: TGTGCCAGCAGCTTAGTAGGGGTTGTCGGTTCCTACGAGCAGTACTTC.

CDR3 DNA: TGTGCCAGCAGCGTAGGGGGAATACCCTCCTACGAGCAGTACTTC. It encodes CASSVGGIPSYEQYF. The J gene is TRBJ2-7, the V gene TRBV9; D is uncertain. CDR1 SGDLS and CDR2 YYNGEE come from the germline V gene. The CDR3 has 15 amino acids. The V gene lost 0 bases and the J gene lost 0 bases, with 10 bases spanning the gap.

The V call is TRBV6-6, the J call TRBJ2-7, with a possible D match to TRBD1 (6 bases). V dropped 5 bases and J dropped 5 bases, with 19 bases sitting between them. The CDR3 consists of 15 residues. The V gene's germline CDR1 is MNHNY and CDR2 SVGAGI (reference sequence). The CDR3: CASSRRTAFSDEQYF. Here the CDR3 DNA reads TGTGCCAGCAGTCGACGGACAGCTTTTTCCGACGAGCAGTACTTC.

The CDR3 DNA reads as TGTGCCAGCAGAACCCAACTAGCAGGGTCCTATGGAGAGACCCAGTACTTC. Translation: CASRTQLAGSYGETQYF. This sequence joins TRBV25-1 and TRBJ2-5; the D gene is possibly TRBD2 (6 bases). CDR1 and CDR2 from the germline V gene are MGHDK and SYGVNS. Trimming shortened V by 6 bases and J by 4 bases, and 24 bases separated the two germline ends. The CDR3 covers 17 residues. Supplemented by reference TRBV25-1 and TRBJ2-5, the full variable domain reads EADIYQTPRYLVIGTGKKITLECSQTMGHDKMYWYQQDPGMELHLIHYSYGVNSTEKGDLSSESTVSRIRTEHFPLTLESARPSHTSQYLCASRTQLAGSYGETQYFGPGTRLLVL.

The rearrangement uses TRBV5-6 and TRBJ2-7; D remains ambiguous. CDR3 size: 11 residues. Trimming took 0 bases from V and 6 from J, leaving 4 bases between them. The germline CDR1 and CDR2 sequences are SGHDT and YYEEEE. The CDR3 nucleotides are TGTGCCAGCAGCTTGGGGTTCGAGCAGTACTTC. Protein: CASSLGFEQYF.

This chain's CDR3 is CASSQGTNNEQFF. The CDR3 DNA reads as TGTGCCAGCAGCCAAGGCACGAACAATGAGCAGTTCTTC. The chain links TRBV14 to TRBJ2-1; D is ambiguous. The CDR3 is 13 residues long. The V end lost 1 base, the J end lost 5 bases, and 6 bases lay between the germline ends. The germline V gene has CDR1 SGHDN and CDR2 FVKESK. Looking up the rest from reference TRBV14 and TRBJ2-1 gives the full variable domain: EAGVTQFPSHSVIEKGQTVTLRCDPISGHDNLYWYRRVMGKEIKFLLHFVKESKQDESGMPNNRFLAERTGGTYSTLKVQPAELEDSGVYFCASSQGTNNEQFFGPGTRLTVL.

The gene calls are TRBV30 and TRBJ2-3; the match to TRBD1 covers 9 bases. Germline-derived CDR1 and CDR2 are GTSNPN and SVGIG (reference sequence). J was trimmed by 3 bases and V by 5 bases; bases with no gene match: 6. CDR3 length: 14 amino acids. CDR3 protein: CAWAWGTGTDTQYF. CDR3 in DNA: TGTGCCTGGGCCTGGGGGACAGGGACAGATACGCAGTATTTT.

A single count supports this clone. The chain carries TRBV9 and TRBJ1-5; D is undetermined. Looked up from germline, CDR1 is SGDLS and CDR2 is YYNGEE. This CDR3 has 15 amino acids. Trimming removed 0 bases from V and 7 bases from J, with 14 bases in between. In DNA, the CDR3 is TGTGCCAGCAGCGTAGGGCAGATCGAAGGCCAGCCCCAGCATTTT. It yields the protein CASSVGQIEGQPQHF.

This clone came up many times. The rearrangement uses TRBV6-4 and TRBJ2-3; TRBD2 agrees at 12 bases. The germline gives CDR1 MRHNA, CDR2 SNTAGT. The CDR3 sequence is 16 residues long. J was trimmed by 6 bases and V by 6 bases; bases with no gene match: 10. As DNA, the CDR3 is TGTGCCAGCAGCGAGACTAGCGGGGGACCTGGGGATACGCAGTATTTT. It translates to CASSETSGGPGDTQYF.

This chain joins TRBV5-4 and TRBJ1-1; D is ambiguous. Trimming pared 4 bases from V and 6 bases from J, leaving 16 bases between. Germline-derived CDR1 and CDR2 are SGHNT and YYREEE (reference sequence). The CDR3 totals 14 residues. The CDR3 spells CASSTKGGLAEAFF. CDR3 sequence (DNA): TGTGCCAGCAGCACGAAAGGTGGACTCGCTGAAGCTTTCTTT.

The DNA for the CDR3 is TGTGCCAGCAGCGCAACTCTAGCGGGAGGGACCTACGAGCAGTACTTC. Translation gives CASSATLAGGTYEQYF. The V call is TRBV3-1 (or the pseudogene TRBV3-2), the J call TRBJ2-7, with 12 bases aligning to TRBD2. The CDR3 sequence is 16 residues long. Germline V CDR1 and CDR2: LGHDT, YNNKEL (reference sequence). V gave up 5 bases and J gave up 2 bases; unmatched junction bases: 7.

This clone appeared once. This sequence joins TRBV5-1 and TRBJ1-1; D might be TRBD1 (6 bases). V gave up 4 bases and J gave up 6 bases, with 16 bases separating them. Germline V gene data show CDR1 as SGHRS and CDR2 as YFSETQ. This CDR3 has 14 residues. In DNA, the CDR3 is TGCGCCAGCAGCCCCACCACAGGGTTGGCTGAAGCTTTCTTT. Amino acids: CASSPTTGLAEAFF.

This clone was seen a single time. The CDR3 DNA is TGTGCCAGCAGCGTAGCCTGGGGAGGACAGGCCACAGATACGCAGTATTTT. It codes for CASSVAWGGQATDTQYF. J is TRBJ2-3 and V is TRBV9, with D maybe TRBD1 (7 bases). There are 17 residues in the CDR3. Trimming removed 0 bases from V and 2 bases from J, with 16 bases in between. CDR1 SGDLS and CDR2 YYNGEE come from the germline V gene.